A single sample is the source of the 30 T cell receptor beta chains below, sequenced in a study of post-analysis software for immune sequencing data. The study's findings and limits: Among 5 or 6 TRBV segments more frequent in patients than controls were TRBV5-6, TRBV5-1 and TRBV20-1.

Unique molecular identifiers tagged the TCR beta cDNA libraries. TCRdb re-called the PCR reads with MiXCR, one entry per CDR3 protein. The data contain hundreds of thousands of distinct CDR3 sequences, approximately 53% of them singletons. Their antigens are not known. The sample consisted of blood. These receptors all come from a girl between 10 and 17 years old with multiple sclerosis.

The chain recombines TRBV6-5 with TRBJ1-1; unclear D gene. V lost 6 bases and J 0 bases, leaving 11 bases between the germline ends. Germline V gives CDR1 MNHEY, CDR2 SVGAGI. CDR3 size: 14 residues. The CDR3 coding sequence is TGTGCCAGCAGGTACGGAGTAATGAACACTGAAGCTTTCTTT. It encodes CASRYGVMNTEAFF.

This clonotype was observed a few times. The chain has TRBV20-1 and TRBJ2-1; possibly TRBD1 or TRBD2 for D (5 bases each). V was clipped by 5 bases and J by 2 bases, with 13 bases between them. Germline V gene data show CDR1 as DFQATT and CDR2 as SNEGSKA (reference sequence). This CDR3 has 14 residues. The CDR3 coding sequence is TGCAGTGCTTCCGGGACGGACACCTACAATGAGCAGTTCTTC. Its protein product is CSASGTDTYNEQFF.

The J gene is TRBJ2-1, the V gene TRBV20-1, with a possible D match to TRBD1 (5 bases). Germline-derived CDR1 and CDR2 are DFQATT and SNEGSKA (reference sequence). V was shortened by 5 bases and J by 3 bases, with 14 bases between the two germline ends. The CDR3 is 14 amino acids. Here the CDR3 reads CSAVIMGLYNEQFF. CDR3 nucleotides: TGCAGTGCTGTGATTATGGGGCTCTACAATGAGCAGTTCTTC.

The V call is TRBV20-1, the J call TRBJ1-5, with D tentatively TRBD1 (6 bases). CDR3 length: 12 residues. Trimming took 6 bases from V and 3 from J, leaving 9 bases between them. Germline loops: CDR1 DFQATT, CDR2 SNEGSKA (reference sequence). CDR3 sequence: CSADRLNQPQHF. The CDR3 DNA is TGCAGTGCGGACAGACTCAATCAGCCCCAGCATTTT.

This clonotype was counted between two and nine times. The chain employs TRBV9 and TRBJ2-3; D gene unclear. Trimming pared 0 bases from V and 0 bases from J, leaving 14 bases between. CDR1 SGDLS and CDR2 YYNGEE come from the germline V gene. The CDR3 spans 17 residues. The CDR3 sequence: CASSVASGPGSTDTQYF. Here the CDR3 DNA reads TGTGCCAGCAGCGTAGCATCGGGTCCGGGTAGCACAGATACGCAGTATTTT.

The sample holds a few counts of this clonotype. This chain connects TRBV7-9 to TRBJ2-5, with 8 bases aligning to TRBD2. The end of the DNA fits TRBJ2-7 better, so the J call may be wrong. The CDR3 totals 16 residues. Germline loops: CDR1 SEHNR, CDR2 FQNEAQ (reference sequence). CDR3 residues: CASSLGTSGYSYEQYF. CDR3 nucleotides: TGTGCCAGCAGCTTAGGTACTAGCGGATACTCCTACGAGCAGTACTTC.

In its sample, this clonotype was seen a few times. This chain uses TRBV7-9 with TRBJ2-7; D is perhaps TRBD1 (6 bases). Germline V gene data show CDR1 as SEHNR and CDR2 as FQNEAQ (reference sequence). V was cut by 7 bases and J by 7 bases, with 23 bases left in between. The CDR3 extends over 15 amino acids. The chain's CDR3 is CASTSPSAGVREQYF. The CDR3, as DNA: TGTGCCAGCACCTCCCCGAGCGCAGGGGTGAGGGAGCAGTACTTC.

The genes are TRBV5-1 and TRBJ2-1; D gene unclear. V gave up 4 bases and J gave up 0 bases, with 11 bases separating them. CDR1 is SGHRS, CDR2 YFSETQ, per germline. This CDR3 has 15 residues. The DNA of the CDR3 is TGCGCCAGCAGCCCTCAGTACTCCTCCTACAATGAGCAGTTCTTC. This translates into CASSPQYSSYNEQFF.

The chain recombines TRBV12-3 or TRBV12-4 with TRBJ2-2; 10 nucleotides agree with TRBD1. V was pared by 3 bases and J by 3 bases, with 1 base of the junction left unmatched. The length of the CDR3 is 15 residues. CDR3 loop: CASSLGQGYTGELFF. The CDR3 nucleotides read TGTGCCAGCAGTTTGGGACAGGGGTACACCGGGGAGCTGTTTTTT.

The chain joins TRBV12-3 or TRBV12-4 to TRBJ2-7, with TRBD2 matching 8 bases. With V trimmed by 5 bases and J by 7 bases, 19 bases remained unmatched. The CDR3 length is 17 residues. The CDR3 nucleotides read TGTGCCAGCAGTCCGCCGCGTCTGAGCGGGAGTAGTGTAGAGCAGTACTTC. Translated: CASSPPRLSGSSVEQYF.

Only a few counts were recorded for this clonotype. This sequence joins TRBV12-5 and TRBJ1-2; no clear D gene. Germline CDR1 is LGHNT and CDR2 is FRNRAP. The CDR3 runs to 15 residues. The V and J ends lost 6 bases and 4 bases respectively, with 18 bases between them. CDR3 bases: TGTGCTAGTGGCCAAGACCCGCGCCTGGGCTATGGCTACACCTTC. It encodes CASGQDPRLGYGYTF.

The CDR3 DNA is TGTGCCAGCAGCGTAGCCGGGACAGCAAGCACAGATACGCAGTATTTT. This translates into CASSVAGTASTDTQYF. The genes are TRBV9 and TRBJ2-3, with 7 bases fitting TRBD1. With 0 bases clipped from V and 0 bases from J, the junction kept 4 bases outside the gene matches. In germline, CDR1 is SGDLS, CDR2 YYNGEE. The CDR3 sequence is 16 residues long.

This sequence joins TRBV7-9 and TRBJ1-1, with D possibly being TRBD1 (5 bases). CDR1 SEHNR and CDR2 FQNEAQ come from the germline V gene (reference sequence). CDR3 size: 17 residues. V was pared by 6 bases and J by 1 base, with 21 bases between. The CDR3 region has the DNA TGTGCCAGCAGTCGTAGGGACGGAGCAACACCGAACACTGAAGCTTTCTTT. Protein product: CASSRRDGATPNTEAFF.

The CDR3, as DNA: TGTGCCAGCAACCAGGGGGCGGTCTACAATGAGCAGTACTTC. It specifies CASNQGAVYNEQYF. The chain joins TRBV12-3 or TRBV12-4 to TRBJ2-4; 8 bases fit TRBD1. The CDR3 runs to 14 residues. Trimming cost V 7 bases and J 13 bases; bases outside gene matches: 15.

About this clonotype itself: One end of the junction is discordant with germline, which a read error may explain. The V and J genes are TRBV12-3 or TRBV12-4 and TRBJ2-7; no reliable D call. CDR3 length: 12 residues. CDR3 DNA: TGTGCCAGCAGCCCCTTGTCCTTCGAGCAGTACTTC. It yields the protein CASSPLSFEQYF.

The CDR3, as DNA: TGTGCCAGCAGCAAGGGACTCCAAGAGACCCAGTACTTC. It specifies CASSKGLQETQYF. The chain links TRBV7-6 to TRBJ2-5; possibly TRBD2 for D (6 bases). CDR1 SGHVS and CDR2 FNYEAQ come from the germline V gene. Trimming shortened V by 5 bases and J by 1 base, and 8 bases separated the two germline ends. The CDR3 contains 13 residues.

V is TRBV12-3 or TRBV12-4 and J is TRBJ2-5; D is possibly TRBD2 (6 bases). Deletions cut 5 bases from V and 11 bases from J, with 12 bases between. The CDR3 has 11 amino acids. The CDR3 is CASSPGVEQYF. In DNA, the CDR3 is TGTGCCAGCAGTCCGGGGGTTGAGCAGTACTTC.

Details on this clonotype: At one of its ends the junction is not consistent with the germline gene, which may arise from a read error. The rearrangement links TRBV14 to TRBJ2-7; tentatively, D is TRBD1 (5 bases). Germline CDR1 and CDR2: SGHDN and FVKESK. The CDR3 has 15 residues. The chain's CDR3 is CASSPLGARSYEQYF. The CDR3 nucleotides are TGTGCTAGCAGCCCCCTAGGGGCCAGATCCTACGAGCAGTACTTC.

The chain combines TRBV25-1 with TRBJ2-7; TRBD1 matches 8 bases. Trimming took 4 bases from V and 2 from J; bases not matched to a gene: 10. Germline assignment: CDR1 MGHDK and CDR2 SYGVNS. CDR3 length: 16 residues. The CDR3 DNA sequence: TGTGCCAGCAGTGCAAGAGAGACAGGGGACACCTACGAGCAGTACTTC. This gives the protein CASSARETGDTYEQYF.

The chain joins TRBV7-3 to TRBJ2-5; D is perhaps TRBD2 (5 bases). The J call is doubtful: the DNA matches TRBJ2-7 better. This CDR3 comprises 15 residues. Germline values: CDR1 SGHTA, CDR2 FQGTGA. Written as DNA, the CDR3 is TGTGCCAGCAGCGAAGGACTCGGTAGGGCCTACGAGCAGTACTTC. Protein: CASSEGLGRAYEQYF.

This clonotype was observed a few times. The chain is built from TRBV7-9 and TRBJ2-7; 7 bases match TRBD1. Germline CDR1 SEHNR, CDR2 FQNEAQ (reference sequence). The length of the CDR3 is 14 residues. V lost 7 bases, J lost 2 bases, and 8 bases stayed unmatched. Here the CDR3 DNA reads TGTGCCAGCAATAATGGGCAGGGGGCCTACGAGCAGTACTTC. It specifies CASNNGQGAYEQYF.

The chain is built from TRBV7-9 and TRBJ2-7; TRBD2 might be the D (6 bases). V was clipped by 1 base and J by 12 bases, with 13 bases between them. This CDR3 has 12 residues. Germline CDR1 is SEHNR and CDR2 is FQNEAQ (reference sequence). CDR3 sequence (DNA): TGTGCCAGCAGCTTAGGCGAGCGGGCCACGTACTTC. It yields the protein CASSLGERATYF.

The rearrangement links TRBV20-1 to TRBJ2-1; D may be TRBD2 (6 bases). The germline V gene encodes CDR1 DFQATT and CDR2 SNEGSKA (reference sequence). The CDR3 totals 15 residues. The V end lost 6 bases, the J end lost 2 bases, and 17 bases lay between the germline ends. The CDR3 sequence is CSAVLAPGAYNEQFF. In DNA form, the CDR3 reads TGCAGTGCCGTACTAGCTCCGGGGGCCTACAATGAGCAGTTCTTC.

The CDR3 region is CASSPASRHTEAFF. CDR3 sequence (DNA): TGTGCCAGCAGCCCAGCGTCTCGGCACACTGAAGCTTTCTTT. The chain has TRBV3-1 and TRBJ1-1; D call uncertain. The CDR3 has 14 amino acids. Germline values: CDR1 LGHDT, CDR2 YNNKEL (reference sequence). Trimming pared 4 bases from V and 3 bases from J, leaving 12 bases between.

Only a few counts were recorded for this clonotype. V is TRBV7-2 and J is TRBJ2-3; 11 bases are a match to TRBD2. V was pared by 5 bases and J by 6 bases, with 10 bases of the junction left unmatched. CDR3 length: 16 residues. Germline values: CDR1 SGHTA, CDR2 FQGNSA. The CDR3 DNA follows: TGTGCCAGCAGCAGTACAGGGACTAGCGGAGGGGATACGCAGTATTTT. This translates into CASSSTGTSGGDTQYF. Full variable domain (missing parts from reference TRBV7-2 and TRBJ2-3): GAGVSQSPSNKVTEKGKDVELRCDPISGHTALYWYRQSLGQGLEFLIYFQGNSAPDKSGLPSDRFSAERTGGSVSTLTIQRTQQEDSAVYLCASSSTGTSGGDTQYFGPGTRLTVL.

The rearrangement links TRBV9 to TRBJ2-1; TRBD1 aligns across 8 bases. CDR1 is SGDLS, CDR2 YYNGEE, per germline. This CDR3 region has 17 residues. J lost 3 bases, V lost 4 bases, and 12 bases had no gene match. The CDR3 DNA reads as TGTGCCAGCAGCCAGTCGGGACAGGACAGCTTCTACAATGAGCAGTTCTTC. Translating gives CASSQSGQDSFYNEQFF.

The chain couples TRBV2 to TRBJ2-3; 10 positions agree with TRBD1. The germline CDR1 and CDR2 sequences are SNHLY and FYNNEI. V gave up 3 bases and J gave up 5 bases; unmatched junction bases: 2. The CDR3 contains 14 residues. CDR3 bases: TGTGCCAGCAGTGAGGACAGGGGGGTAGATACGCAGTATTTT. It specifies CASSEDRGVDTQYF. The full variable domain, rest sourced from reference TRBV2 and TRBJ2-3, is EPEVTQTPSHQVTQMGQEVILRCVPISNHLYFYWYRQILGQKVEFLVSFYNNEISEKSEIFDDQFSVERPDGSNFTLKIRSTKLEDSAMYFCASSEDRGVDTQYFGPGTRLTVL.

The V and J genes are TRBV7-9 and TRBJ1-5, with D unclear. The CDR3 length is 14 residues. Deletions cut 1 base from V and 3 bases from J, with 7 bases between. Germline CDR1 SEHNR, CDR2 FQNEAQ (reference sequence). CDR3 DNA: TGTGCCAGCAGCTTAGTAGGAGACAATCAGCCCCAGCATTTT. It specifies CASSLVGDNQPQHF.

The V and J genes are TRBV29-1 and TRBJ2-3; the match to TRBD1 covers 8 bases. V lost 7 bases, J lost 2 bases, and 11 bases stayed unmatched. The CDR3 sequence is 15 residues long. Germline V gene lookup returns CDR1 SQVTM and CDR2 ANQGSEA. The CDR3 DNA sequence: TGCAGCGCCGCTCACGACAGGGGAATCACAGATACGCAGTATTTT. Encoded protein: CSAAHDRGITDTQYF.

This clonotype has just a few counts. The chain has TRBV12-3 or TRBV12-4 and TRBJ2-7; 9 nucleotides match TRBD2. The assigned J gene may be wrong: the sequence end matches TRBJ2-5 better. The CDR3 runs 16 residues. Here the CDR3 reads CASSYTSGRPQETQYF. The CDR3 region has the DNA TGTGCCAGCAGTTATACGAGCGGGAGGCCCCAAGAGACCCAGTACTTC.